The next 30 T cell receptor beta chains were all read from a single sample in a study of blood T cell repertoires in COVID-19. TCRdb's table, derived via immunoSEQ multiplex PCR, lists solely in-frame clones and lacks some. The sample records approximately 91,000 clones, about 85% being singletons. Specimen: peripheral blood. The receptors shown here come from a man aged 65 to 79 with acute or convalescent COVID-19.

This chain connects TRBV7-9 to TRBJ1-3; no clear D. Germline lookup yields CDR1 SEHNR and CDR2 FQNEAQ (reference sequence). The CDR3 totals 16 residues. With 0 bases removed from V and 1 base from J, the gap between germline ends came to 10 bases. The CDR3 loop reads CASSLAEGGSGNTIYF. In nucleotides, the CDR3 is TGTGCCAGCAGCTTAGCTGAGGGAGGATCTGGAAACACCATATATTTT.

V is TRBV28 and J is TRBJ1-2, with D possibly matching TRBD1 (5 bases). The CDR3 is 13 residues long. Germline CDR1 is MDHEN and CDR2 is SYDVKM. Between the trimmed V and J ends, which lost 5 bases and 4 bases, there was a span of 11 bases. CDR3 DNA: TGTGCCAGCAGTCCTGACAGACTCTATGGCTACACCTTC. This encodes CASSPDRLYGYTF.

V is TRBV7-6 and J is TRBJ2-2; D unclear. V was pared by 0 bases and J by 0 bases, with 5 bases between. The length of the CDR3 is 15 residues. Looked up from germline, CDR1 is SGHVS and CDR2 is FNYEAQ. CDR3 sequence (DNA): TGTGCCAGCAGCTTAGCGGCAGCGAACACCGGGGAGCTGTTTTTT. Amino acids: CASSLAAANTGELFF.

The chain joins TRBV25-1 to TRBJ1-1, with a tentative D call TRBD1 (5 bases). The length of the CDR3 is 14 residues. CDR1 MGHDK and CDR2 SYGVNS come from the germline V gene. Trimming took off 2 bases at V and 1 base at J, with 8 bases between the two ends. This CDR3 reads CASSEPGQNTEAFF. CDR3 DNA: TGTGCCAGCAGTGAACCAGGACAGAACACTGAAGCTTTCTTT.

The J gene is TRBJ1-2, the V gene TRBV28; TRBD1 agrees at 7 bases. This CDR3 has 15 amino acids. Per the germline V gene, CDR1 is MDHEN and CDR2 is SYDVKM. V dropped 5 bases and J dropped 2; count of bases not matched to a gene: 8. CDR3 amino acids: CASSPAGQINYGYTF. For the CDR3, the DNA is TGTGCCAGCAGTCCCGCGGGACAGATAAACTATGGCTACACCTTC.

This chain joins TRBV6-1 and TRBJ2-7, with 11 bases that match TRBD1. Germline CDR1 reads MNHNS; CDR2 reads SASEGT. V lost 3 bases to trimming and J lost 7 bases; unmatched junction nucleotides: 17. This CDR3 has 18 residues. The CDR3 reads CASSEIFSGTGGTGEQYV. The CDR3 coding sequence is TGTGCCAGCAGTGAGATTTTTTCGGGGACAGGGGGGACAGGGGAGCAGTACGTC.

This chain's CDR3 is CASRETGFTDTQYF. The CDR3, as DNA: TGTGCCAGTAGGGAGACAGGTTTCACAGATACGCAGTATTTT. The V gene is TRBV19, the J gene TRBJ2-3, with TRBD1 as a possible D gene (6 bases). The germline CDR1 and CDR2 sequences are LNHDA and SQIVND (reference sequence). V was pared by 6 bases and J by 2 bases, with 12 bases between. This CDR3 is 14 amino acids long.

CDR3 sequence: CASSLAQGLTEAFF. Written as DNA, the CDR3 is TGCGCCAGCAGCTTGGCACAGGGCTTGACTGAAGCTTTCTTT. The V gene is TRBV5-1, the J gene TRBJ1-1; the D gene is possibly TRBD1 (6 bases). CDR3 length: 14 residues. Germline assignment: CDR1 SGHRS and CDR2 YFSETQ. V lost 0 bases and J lost 5, with 11 bases in between.

The chain has TRBV5-1 and TRBJ1-4; no clear D gene. The V end lost 0 bases, the J end lost 7 bases, and 13 bases lay between the germline ends. The germline V gene encodes CDR1 SGHRS and CDR2 YFSETQ. This CDR3 has 15 residues. This chain's CDR3 is CASSLDGGQSEKLFF. The CDR3 DNA is TGCGCCAGCAGCTTGGATGGTGGGCAAAGTGAAAAACTGTTTTTT.

The chain has TRBV30 and TRBJ2-7, with TRBD2 identical over 9 bases. From germline, CDR1 is GTSNPN and CDR2 SVGIG (reference sequence). After removal of 0 bases from V and 3 bases from J, the junction contained 12 bases not matched to a gene. CDR3 size: 17 residues. The CDR3 nucleotides read TGTGCCTGGAGTGTAACCAGCGGGGGGCCCGTGTTCTACGAGCAGTACGTC. It encodes CAWSVTSGGPVFYEQYV.

The chain combines TRBV5-4 with TRBJ1-1; 9 bases fit TRBD1. CDR3 length equals 15 residues. Unmatched junction bases numbered 8, after V lost 4 bases and J lost 4 bases. The germline CDR1 and CDR2 sequences are SGHNT and YYREEE (reference sequence). The CDR3 region is CASSPRTGESTEAFF. As DNA, the CDR3 is TGTGCCAGCAGCCCACGGACAGGGGAGAGCACTGAAGCTTTCTTT.

The CDR3 nucleotides are TGTGCCAGCAGCTTGGCCGCGGGGGGGTCTAATGAAAAACTGTTTTTT. Protein sequence: CASSLAAGGSNEKLFF. The rearrangement links TRBV5-5 to TRBJ1-4; the D gene is possibly TRBD1 (5 bases). The CDR3 is 16 amino acids. V dropped 0 bases and J dropped 3 bases, with 12 bases sitting between them. Germline V gene lookup returns CDR1 SGHKS and CDR2 YYEKEE (reference sequence).

The rearrangement links TRBV9 to TRBJ1-4; TRBD1 matches at 9 bases. The CDR3 totals 18 residues. In germline, CDR1 is SGDLS, CDR2 YYNGEE. Unmatched junction bases numbered 12, after V lost 4 bases and J lost 2 bases. In DNA form, the CDR3 reads TGTGCCAGCAGCCCGAGCGGGACAGGGCGTACTACTAATGAAAAACTGTTTTTT. It translates to CASSPSGTGRTTNEKLFF.

This chain uses TRBV24-1 with TRBJ2-3; 9 nucleotides agree with TRBD2. Looked up from germline, CDR1 is KGHDR and CDR2 is SFDVKD. CDR3 length equals 17 residues. J was trimmed by 0 bases and V by 5 bases; bases with no gene match: 8. CDR3 sequence (DNA): TGTGCCACCAGTGGCAGGGCTAGCGGGGATAGCACAGATACGCAGTATTTT. It encodes CATSGRASGDSTDTQYF.

J is TRBJ1-5 and V is TRBV6-1, with a tentative D call TRBD1 (5 bases). Trimming removed 2 bases from V and 7 bases from J, with 15 bases in between. This CDR3 contains 15 residues. In germline, CDR1 is MNHNS, CDR2 SASEGT. The CDR3 is CASSEMFGGGQPQHF. For the CDR3, the DNA is TGTGCCAGCAGTGAAATGTTCGGGGGGGGGCAGCCCCAGCATTTT.

The chain employs TRBV5-1 and TRBJ2-2; no firm D call. CDR1 is SGHRS and CDR2 is YFSETQ in the germline V gene. This CDR3 region has 15 residues. Trimming removed 0 bases at V and 2 bases at J, with 8 bases between. The CDR3 loop is CASSLGASNTGELFF. The DNA of the CDR3 is TGCGCCAGCAGCTTGGGCGCTTCTAACACCGGGGAGCTGTTTTTT.

The rearrangement joins TRBV5-8 to TRBJ1-5; possible D gene TRBD1, 5 bases. The CDR3 loop spans 15 amino acids. Germline V gives CDR1 SGHTS, CDR2 YDEGEE. The ends were cut back, 0 bases at V and 5 bases at J, with 12 bases in the middle. The CDR3 region is CASSLAVGGYQPQHF. CDR3 coding DNA: TGTGCCAGCAGCTTGGCCGTGGGGGGGTATCAGCCCCAGCATTTT.

This clone was detected once. V and J are TRBV29-1 and TRBJ2-7, with D perhaps TRBD2 (6 bases). The germline V gene encodes CDR1 SQVTM and CDR2 ANQGSEA. There are 14 residues in the CDR3. The CDR3 DNA reads as TGCACCCCTTGCCGGGGACTTAGCTCCTACGAGCAGTACTTC. The encoded protein is CTPCRGLSSYEQYF.

The J gene is TRBJ1-2, the V gene TRBV5-1; TRBD1 matches 9 bases. This CDR3 region has 15 residues. Looked up from germline, CDR1 is SGHRS and CDR2 is YFSETQ. V was clipped by 2 bases and J by 0 bases; unmatched bases: 2. The chain's CDR3 is CASSLRTGANYGYTF. The CDR3 DNA follows: TGCGCCAGCAGCTTACGGACAGGGGCTAACTATGGCTACACCTTC.

As DNA, the CDR3 is TGCGCCAGCAGGGGGACTAGCGCCTTCACAGATACGCAGTATTTT. Amino acids: CASRGTSAFTDTQYF. This chain connects TRBV5-1 to TRBJ2-3, with 10 bases aligning to TRBD2. The CDR3 contains 15 residues. After removal of 5 bases from V and 2 bases from J, the junction contained 5 bases not matched to a gene. Germline lookup yields CDR1 SGHRS and CDR2 YFSETQ.

J is TRBJ1-6 and V is TRBV28; TRBD1 matches at 8 bases. The V segment lost 5 bases and the J segment 4 bases; nucleotides outside the gene matches: 7. The germline V gene encodes CDR1 MDHEN and CDR2 SYDVKM. The CDR3 spans 16 residues. CDR3 nucleotides: TGTGCCAGCAGTGCTACAGGGGGAGTTTATAATTCACCCCTCCACTTT. It is translated as CASSATGGVYNSPLHF.

This CDR3 is CASSPDRTHGYTF. The CDR3 DNA reads as TGTGCCAGTAGTCCGGACAGGACCCATGGCTACACCTTC. This sequence joins TRBV19 and TRBJ1-2; 7 positions match TRBD1. CDR1 is LNHDA, CDR2 SQIVND, per germline (reference sequence). This CDR3 has 13 residues. V dropped 5 bases and J dropped 6; count of bases not matched to a gene: 6. Looking up the rest from reference TRBV19 and TRBJ1-2 gives the full variable domain: DGGITQSPKYLFRKEGQNVTLSCEQNLNHDAMYWYRQDPGQGLRLIYYSQIVNDFQKGDIAEGYSVSREKKESFPLTVTSAQKNPTAFYLCASSPDRTHGYTFGSGTRLTVV.

The chain employs TRBV18 and TRBJ2-1; no reliable D call. The CDR3 covers 12 residues. Germline-derived CDR1 and CDR2 are KGHSH and LQKENI. V gave up 2 bases and J gave up 7 bases, with 6 bases separating them. The CDR3 reads CASSPIENEQFF. The CDR3 DNA reads as TGTGCCAGCTCACCAATAGAGAATGAGCAGTTCTTC. The full variable domain, in which reference TRBV18 and TRBJ2-1 provide the parts outside the CDR3, is NAGVMQNPRHLVRRRGQEARLRCSPMKGHSHVYWYRQLPEEGLKFMVYLQKENIIDESGMPKERFSAEFPKEGPSILRIQQVVRGDSAAYFCASSPIENEQFFGPGTRLTVL.

V usage is TRBV6-5 and J usage is TRBJ1-2; 7 bases fit TRBD1. CDR1 and CDR2 (germline): MNHEY, SVGAGI. The V segment lost 0 bases and the J segment 8 bases; nucleotides outside the gene matches: 6. This CDR3 comprises 14 residues. CDR3 sequence: CASSYSGGRQGYTF. As DNA, the CDR3 is TGTGCCAGCAGTTACTCAGGGGGCCGGCAGGGCTACACCTTC.

V gene TRBV5-6 combines with J gene TRBJ1-5; tentatively, D is TRBD1 (5 bases). The CDR3 contains 15 residues. Between the trimmed V and J ends, which lost 4 bases and 5 bases, there was a span of 16 bases. Germline V gene sequence: CDR1 SGHDT, CDR2 YYEEEE. The CDR3 loop is CASSTKGVWDQPQHF. CDR3 DNA: TGTGCCAGCAGCACGAAAGGGGTTTGGGATCAGCCCCAGCATTTT.

The chain joins TRBV19 to TRBJ2-3, with 8 bases that match TRBD1. With 5 bases clipped from V and 2 bases from J, the junction kept 6 bases outside the gene matches. The CDR3 is made up of 15 amino acids. Germline V CDR1 and CDR2: LNHDA, SQIVND (reference sequence). CDR3 sequence reads: CASSPRTGNTDTQYF. The CDR3 DNA reads TGTGCCAGTAGTCCCCGGACAGGGAACACAGATACGCAGTATTTT.

The chain has TRBV30 and TRBJ2-2; perhaps TRBD1 as D (6 bases). The germline gives CDR1 GTSNPN, CDR2 SVGIG (reference sequence). V shed 4 bases and J shed 0 bases, with 9 bases lying between them. The CDR3 loop spans 14 amino acids. Here the CDR3 DNA reads TGTGCCTGGAATAGGACAGCGAACACCGGGGAGCTGTTTTTT. Its protein product is CAWNRTANTGELFF.

On this clone: At one of its ends the junction is not consistent with the germline gene, which may arise from a read error. The rearrangement links TRBV5-1 to TRBJ2-2; 8 bases fit TRBD1. This CDR3 is built from 15 residues. The germline V gene has CDR1 SGHRS and CDR2 YFSETQ. The CDR3 bases are TGCGCCAGCAGTTTGGACAGGGTACGCACCGGGGAGCTGTTTTTT. Encoded protein: CASSLDRVRTGELFF.

This sequence joins TRBV10-1 and TRBJ1-2; D is undetermined. Between the trimmed V and J ends, which lost 2 bases and 3 bases, there was a span of 7 bases. CDR3 size: 13 residues. Germline V gives CDR1 WNHNN, CDR2 SYGVQD (reference sequence). CDR3 amino acids: CASSENPDYGYTF. The CDR3 DNA follows: TGCGCCAGCAGTGAGAATCCAGACTATGGCTACACCTTC.

This clone was seen more than once but under ten times. The chain uses TRBV2 and TRBJ2-5; 11 bases are shared with TRBD2. V was clipped by 1 base and J by 0 bases; unmatched bases: 4. In germline, CDR1 is SNHLY, CDR2 FYNNEI. CDR3 length equals 17 residues. The CDR3 here is CASSEEASGGHQETQYF. Here the CDR3 DNA reads TGTGCCAGCAGTGAAGAAGCTAGCGGGGGGCACCAAGAGACCCAGTACTTC.